Included here is one T cell receptor (beta chain) sequence, with context. Source study methods: Nucleated cell number was recorded as an estimate derived from reference gene primer amplification. Method: immunoSEQ multiplex PCR; TCRdb's copy keeps in-frame clones and lacks some. V, J and clone size derive from that table, while D and trimming were established from the DNA sequence. The profile shows 150,000 to 200,000 clones, around 89% of them singletons. The sample is drawn from a study of blood T cell repertoires in COVID-19. Study as a whole: The United States, Italy and Spain provided the acute and convalescent COVID-19 samples. T cells, B-cell-depleted T cells, or PBMCs supplied cDNA or gDNA.

CDR3 size: 14 residues. V was cut by 8 bases and J by 1 base, with 11 bases left in between. Germline V gene data show CDR1 as MNHEY and CDR2 as SVGAGI. The TCR was taken from a man in his late teens or twenties who had recovered from COVID-19. The rearrangement joins TRBV6-5 to TRBJ1-4; D may be TRBD1 (5 bases). What was sequenced was peripheral blood. The CDR3 coding sequence is TGTGCCAGCCGGGGGTCAATAACTAATGAAAAACTGTTTTTT. Amino acids: CASRGSITNEKLFF.